This T cell receptor (beta chain) was observed in a study of T cell repertoires in cytomegalovirus infection. This clonotype showed up just a few times. Its specificity is unknown. The CDR3 is made up of 14 amino acids. The trim removed 7 bases at V and 1 base at J, leaving 10 bases unmatched. From germline, CDR1 is DFQATT and CDR2 SNEGSKA (reference sequence). TCRdb called the reads again in MiXCR, with one record for every CDR3 protein. The sample has 550,000 to 850,000 distinct CDR3 sequences; 30% to 35% are singletons. The sample was cultured PBMCs, taken from culture after CMV antigen stimulation. The V and J genes are TRBV20-1 and TRBJ2-7; the match to TRBD1 covers 7 bases. This TCR derives from a human donor in good health (CMV status not recorded). Some clones in this sample may be carry-over from other donors' samples. DNA for the CDR3: TGCAGTGTTGGACAGGCGAAAAATTCCTACGAGCAGTACTTC. Its protein is CSVGQAKNSYEQYF.